This T cell receptor (beta chain) was recorded in a study of blood T cell repertoires in COVID-19. Study as a whole: Italy, Spain and the United States were the sources of the convalescent and acute COVID-19 samples. PBMCs, B-cell-depleted T cells, or T cells were the source of the cDNA or gDNA that made up the material.

V lost 2 bases, J lost 7 bases, and 21 bases stayed unmatched. The germline V gene has CDR1 LNHNV and CDR2 YYDKDF (reference sequence). The CDR3 length is 19 residues. Authors' analysis steps: Quantification of nucleated cells was approximated via reference gene primer amplification. The method was immunoSEQ multiplex PCR; TCRdb's version includes in-frame clones alone and lacks a portion of them. The V and J calls and clone size come from that table; D and trimming were worked out from the DNA. Of 25,000 to 30,000 clones listed, more than 75% are singletons. The TCR was taken from a woman in her 70s with acute or convalescent COVID-19. The sample taken for sequencing was peripheral blood. This chain connects TRBV15 to TRBJ1-1; 8 nucleotides align to TRBD1. The CDR3, as DNA: TGTGCCACCAGCAGAACCCTCGGGACAGGCAATACCCCGGGGGGTGAAGCTTTCTTT. Translating gives CATSRTLGTGNTPGGEAFF.